Each of the 29 T cell receptor beta chains below was sequenced from the same sample in a study of cytomegalovirus exposure and HLA in healthy donors. A multiplex PCR was run with 60 Vbeta primers and 13 Jbeta primers. This table comes from immunoSEQ multiplex PCR, and its TCRdb copy is limited to in-frame clones, with some not included. The sample records over 80,000 clones, 65% being singletons. The sequenced sample was PBMCs. The source is a boy aged 5 to 17 in good health and CMV-seropositive.

V is TRBV29-1 and J is TRBJ2-2, with D possibly matching TRBD1 (6 bases). CDR1 SQVTM and CDR2 ANQGSEA come from the germline V gene. V was pared by 4 bases and J by 5 bases, with 11 bases between. This CDR3 is 13 amino acids long. CDR3 in amino acids: CSVGAGVTGELFF. DNA for the CDR3: TGCAGCGTTGGGGCAGGGGTGACCGGGGAGCTGTTTTTT.

This clone was seen only a few times. The J gene is TRBJ2-7, the V gene TRBV11-3, with D hard to call. Germline CDR1 SGHNT, CDR2 YENEEA. The germline V and J ends were trimmed by 7 bases and 10 bases, with 17 bases remaining between them. This CDR3 has 12 residues. In nucleotides, the CDR3 is TGTGCCAGCACCCCACTTCCGGAGCCCCAGTACTTC. Translation gives CASTPLPEPQYF.

This chain connects TRBV4-3 to TRBJ2-2, with 11 bases that match TRBD1. V lost 4 bases, J lost 3 bases, and 4 bases stayed unmatched. From germline, CDR1 is LGHNA and CDR2 YSLEER. The CDR3 runs 16 residues. CDR3 DNA: TGCGCCAGCAGCCGCCCGGGACAGGGGGACACCGGGGAGCTGTTTTTT. This codes for CASSRPGQGDTGELFF.

This rearrangement joins TRBV19 to TRBJ2-1; TRBD2 aligns across 7 bases. Trimming cost V 1 base and J 5 bases; bases outside gene matches: 11. Germline V gives CDR1 LNHDA, CDR2 SQIVND (reference sequence). The CDR3 has 17 amino acids. The CDR3: CASSIGLVGGSHNEQFF. CDR3 bases: TGTGCCAGTAGTATAGGTCTGGTGGGCGGGAGTCACAATGAGCAGTTCTTC.

The chain uses TRBV9 and TRBJ2-1, with 10 bases lining up with TRBD2. The CDR3 extends over 16 amino acids. Looked up from germline, CDR1 is SGDLS and CDR2 is YYNGEE. V gave up 4 bases and J gave up 5 bases; unmatched junction bases: 9. The CDR3 DNA reads as TGTGCCAGCAGCCTGGCGGGACTAGCGCTGCACAATGAGCAGTTCTTC. It encodes CASSLAGLALHNEQFF.

Only one count was recorded for this clone. DNA for the CDR3: TGCGCCAGCAGCTCAGCACGGGACAGGGGAAATGAGCAGTTCTTC. Protein product: CASSSARDRGNEQFF. The V and J genes are TRBV5-1 and TRBJ2-1, with 10 bases fitting TRBD1. Germline V gene sequence: CDR1 SGHRS, CDR2 YFSETQ. The junction had 7 bases not matched to a gene; V was cut back by 3 bases and J by 7 bases. The CDR3 length is 15 residues.

This clone was seen a handful of times. The V call is TRBV9, the J call TRBJ2-7; possible D gene TRBD2, 7 bases. CDR3 size: 14 residues. Germline V CDR1 and CDR2: SGDLS, YYNGEE. V shed 3 bases and J shed 5 bases, with 15 bases lying between them. CDR3 DNA sequence: TGTGCCAGCAGCGCCCAGTGGGGGGGCGACGAGCAGTACTTC. Its protein product is CASSAQWGGDEQYF.

The V gene is TRBV5-6, the J gene TRBJ1-5, with no clear D. Germline V lookup: CDR1 SGHDT, CDR2 YYEEEE. CDR3 length: 15 residues. V was clipped by 0 bases and J by 0 bases, with 7 bases between them. In nucleotides, the CDR3 is TGTGCCAGCAGCTTGGCCTTATTTAGCAATCAGCCCCAGCATTTT. Translated: CASSLALFSNQPQHF.

The chain couples TRBV5-6 to TRBJ1-2; 9 nucleotides agree with TRBD1. V lost 3 bases and J lost 5; bases outside the gene matches: 5. Looked up from germline, CDR1 is SGHDT and CDR2 is YYEEEE. The CDR3 covers 14 residues. Here the CDR3 reads CASSWGTGRYGYTF. The DNA for the CDR3 is TGTGCCAGCAGCTGGGGGACAGGGAGGTATGGCTACACCTTC. Together with reference TRBV5-6 and TRBJ1-2, the CDR3 gives the full variable domain: DAGVTQSPTHLIKTRGQQVTLRCSPKSGHDTVSWYQQALGQGPQFIFQYYEEEERQRGNFPDRFSGHQFPNYSSELNVNALLLGDSALYLCASSWGTGRYGYTFGSGTRLTVV.

The chain carries TRBV27 and TRBJ2-7; 9 bases are shared with TRBD2. This CDR3 is 15 amino acids long. Germline V gene sequence: CDR1 MNHEY, CDR2 SMNVEV (reference sequence). V dropped 2 bases and J dropped 2; count of bases not matched to a gene: 4. The DNA of the CDR3 is TGTGCCAGCAGTTTAGGGGCTAGCGGGGCCTACGAGCAGTACTTC. It translates to CASSLGASGAYEQYF.

This clone has just a few counts. This chain connects TRBV7-8 to TRBJ2-1, with 8 bases identical to TRBD1. The length of the CDR3 is 16 residues. After removal of 5 bases from V and 5 bases from J, the junction contained 11 bases not matched to a gene. Germline loops: CDR1 SGHVS, CDR2 FQNEAQ. CDR3 loop: CASSRDRPMPHNEQFF. The CDR3 DNA reads TGTGCCAGCAGCCGGGACAGGCCCATGCCCCACAATGAGCAGTTCTTC.

The chain joins TRBV27 to TRBJ2-7, with 12 bases matching TRBD2. CDR1 and CDR2 (germline): MNHEY, SMNVEV (reference sequence). CDR3 length: 15 amino acids. Trimming at V came to 5 bases and at J to 4 bases, leaving 6 bases not matched to a gene. CDR3 DNA: TGTGCCAGCAGTAAACTAGCGGGGGGTCGTTACGAGCAGTACTTC. The encoded protein is CASSKLAGGRYEQYF.

The chain couples TRBV25-1 to TRBJ2-2; a weak D match, TRBD1 (6 bases). Per germline, CDR1 MGHDK and CDR2 SYGVNS. The CDR3 sequence is 13 residues long. V was pared by 5 bases and J by 6 bases, with 10 bases between. In nucleotides, the CDR3 is TGTGCCAGCAGTCACAGGGACCCCGGGGAGCTGTTTTTT. Its translation is CASSHRDPGELFF.

A word on this clone: This CDR3 is also generated by other DNA sequences in the sample. The rearrangement uses TRBV30 and TRBJ1-1, with a possible D match to TRBD1 (5 bases). This CDR3 has 12 amino acids. Germline V CDR1 and CDR2: GTSNPN, SVGIG (reference sequence). The V gene lost 2 bases and the J gene lost 3 bases, with 7 bases spanning the gap. CDR3 sequence: CAWSRGYTEAFF. The DNA of the CDR3 is TGTGCCTGGAGTAGGGGATACACTGAAGCTTTCTTT.

As regards this clone: Other DNA sequences within the sample encode an identical CDR3. The chain joins TRBV5-1 to TRBJ2-3, with D tentatively TRBD1 (6 bases). V gave up 0 bases and J gave up 0 bases, with 8 bases separating them. Germline-derived CDR1 and CDR2 are SGHRS and YFSETQ. The CDR3 totals 15 residues. In nucleotides, the CDR3 is TGCGCCAGCAGCTTGGGGGGACAAAGCACAGATACGCAGTATTTT. This translates into CASSLGGQSTDTQYF.

V and J are TRBV18 and TRBJ2-5; D may be TRBD1 (6 bases). V lost 1 base and J lost 3, with 12 bases in between. The CDR3 is 15 amino acids. Germline loops: CDR1 KGHSH, CDR2 LQKENI. CDR3 DNA sequence: TGTGCCAGCTCACCACTGGCAGGGGTTAAAGAGACCCAGTACTTC. Translated: CASSPLAGVKETQYF.

This chain uses TRBV5-1 with TRBJ2-2; perhaps TRBD2 as D (5 bases). CDR3 length: 17 amino acids. Between the trimmed V and J ends, which lost 0 bases and 7 bases, there was a span of 19 bases. Germline V gene sequence: CDR1 SGHRS, CDR2 YFSETQ. The CDR3 coding sequence is TGCGCCAGCAGCTTGGGCTTGTCTAGCTCCAGTGGCGGGGAGCTGTTTTTT. It translates to CASSLGLSSSSGGELFF. Based on the CDR3 plus reference TRBV5-1 and TRBJ2-2, the full variable domain is KAGVTQTPRYLIKTRGQQVTLSCSPISGHRSVSWYQQTPGQGLQFLFEYFSETQRNKGNFPGRFSGRQFSNSRSEMNVSTLELGDSALYLCASSLGLSSSSGGELFFGEGSRLTVL.

On this clone itself: Within the sample, other DNA sequences also encode this same CDR3. The chain joins TRBV5-1 to TRBJ1-1, with 7 bases identical to TRBD1. The junction had 4 bases not matched to a gene; V was cut back by 0 bases and J by 2 bases. Per germline, CDR1 SGHRS and CDR2 YFSETQ. CDR3 length: 15 amino acids. This chain's CDR3 is CASSLVDRENTEAFF. CDR3 DNA: TGCGCCAGCAGCTTGGTCGACAGGGAAAACACTGAAGCTTTCTTT.

The DNA for the CDR3 is TGTGCCAGTAGTCCTCAGGGGTGGGATGGCTACACCTTC. Protein: CASSPQGWDGYTF. The genes are TRBV19 and TRBJ1-2, with D possibly being TRBD1 (6 bases). This CDR3 region has 13 residues. Germline CDR1 and CDR2: LNHDA and SQIVND (reference sequence). V lost 5 bases, J lost 6 bases, and 13 bases lay in between.

The chain employs TRBV27 and TRBJ1-3; D not certain. Between the trimmed V and J ends, which lost 5 bases and 1 base, there was a span of 15 bases. CDR3 length equals 16 residues. Germline assignment: CDR1 MNHEY and CDR2 SMNVEV (reference sequence). As DNA, the CDR3 is TGTGCCAGCAGTCTTTCATCTGGAGTGTCTGGAAACACCATATATTTT. Its translation: CASSLSSGVSGNTIYF.

The chain links TRBV5-6 to TRBJ2-5; 7 bases match TRBD1. Germline V lookup: CDR1 SGHDT, CDR2 YYEEEE. The trim removed 1 base at V and 3 bases at J, leaving 6 bases unmatched. The CDR3 totals 15 residues. The CDR3: CASSLWLQGKETQYF. The CDR3 DNA reads as TGTGCCAGCAGCTTGTGGTTACAGGGGAAAGAGACCCAGTACTTC.

The CDR3 loop is CASSFGTYGPDLNVLTF. CDR3 in DNA: TGCGCCAGCAGCTTTGGGACTTACGGGCCGGATCTCAACGTCCTGACTTTC. The chain employs TRBV5-1 and TRBJ2-6, with D maybe TRBD2 (6 bases). V was cut by 2 bases and J by 9 bases, with 21 bases left in between. This CDR3 has 17 amino acids. Germline-derived CDR1 and CDR2 are SGHRS and YFSETQ.

V is TRBV18 and J is TRBJ1-1; no firm D call. Germline CDR1 is KGHSH and CDR2 is LQKENI. V lost 4 bases and J 3 bases, leaving 15 bases between the germline ends. The CDR3 is 15 amino acids. The CDR3 sequence is CASSQSEQLYTEAFF. Here the CDR3 DNA reads TGTGCCAGCTCACAGTCGGAACAGCTCTACACTGAAGCTTTCTTT.

V and J are TRBV7-3 and TRBJ2-1; D gene unclear. Trimming stripped 2 bases from V and 9 bases from J, with 11 bases between. The CDR3 length is 13 residues. Germline-derived CDR1 and CDR2 are SGHTA and FQGTGA. CDR3 in amino acids: CASSLGAVCEQFF. In nucleotides, the CDR3 is TGTGCCAGCAGCTTAGGCGCGGTCTGTGAGCAGTTCTTC. The full variable domain, with the rest looked up from reference TRBV7-3 and TRBJ2-1, is GAGVSQTPSNKVTEKGKYVELRCDPISGHTALYWYRQSLGQGPEFLIYFQGTGAADDSGLPNDRFFAVRPEGSVSTLKIQRTERGDSAVYLCASSLGAVCEQFFGPGTRLTVL.

The chain links TRBV5-1 to TRBJ1-1; 9 bases fit TRBD1. With 4 bases clipped from V and 5 bases from J, the junction kept 12 bases outside the gene matches. CDR3 length: 16 amino acids. CDR1 and CDR2 (germline): SGHRS, YFSETQ. The CDR3 spells CASSVEEGGQGTEAFF. CDR3 sequence (DNA): TGCGCCAGCAGCGTGGAAGAGGGCGGACAGGGGACTGAAGCTTTCTTT.

This chain links TRBV6-1 with TRBJ2-2; a possible D gene is TRBD1 (6 bases). The CDR3 is 18 residues long. The germline V and J ends were trimmed by 2 bases and 5 bases, with 21 bases remaining between them. Germline V gene data show CDR1 as MNHNS and CDR2 as SASEGT. The CDR3 loop reads CASSEYPLGRGATGELFF. CDR3 coding DNA: TGTGCCAGCAGTGAATACCCATTGGGCAGGGGCGCAACCGGGGAGCTGTTTTTT.

This chain uses TRBV30 with TRBJ1-1; D is unresolved. Trimming removed 5 bases at V and 4 bases at J, with 11 bases between. CDR1 and CDR2 from the germline V gene are GTSNPN and SVGIG (reference sequence). The CDR3 runs 12 residues. The CDR3, as DNA: TGTGCCTGGGTTACCTATGCCACTGAAGCTTTCTTT. It encodes CAWVTYATEAFF.

The chain uses TRBV7-2 and TRBJ2-7; D perhaps matches TRBD2 (7 bases). V was pared by 1 base and J by 2 bases, with 9 bases between. This CDR3 is built from 14 residues. Per the germline V gene, CDR1 is SGHTA and CDR2 is FQGNSA. This CDR3 is CASSLGRGPYEQYF. The CDR3 DNA reads TGTGCCAGCAGCTTAGGGCGGGGGCCCTACGAGCAGTACTTC.

V gene TRBV18 combines with J gene TRBJ2-2, with D perhaps TRBD1 (6 bases). Germline CDR1 is KGHSH and CDR2 is LQKENI. The CDR3 is 15 amino acids. V was trimmed by 3 bases and J by 1 base, leaving 9 bases between them. The CDR3 DNA reads TGTGCCAGCTCACCCCCGGGACAGAACACCGGGGAGCTGTTTTTT. Translated, it gives CASSPPGQNTGELFF.